The present entry profiles one TCR beta chain with its context. What it binds is unknown. The record originates from a study of blood T cells in healthy people across ages. Whole-study results and caveats: Strong correlation existed between TCR beta diversity and naive T cell percentage.

With a J-beta primer mix and a sample-barcoded 5' primer, a second PCR ran about 7 to 12 cycles. TCRdb fed the 5' RACE reads into MiXCR, producing one record per CDR3 protein. The table shows some 940,000 distinct CDR3 sequences, with just under 30% occurring only once. Germline V gene lookup returns CDR1 SQVTM and CDR2 ANQGSEA. The CDR3 has 12 residues. Each donor's blood draw was roughly 10 milliliters of peripheral blood. These records were also assigned to another study, of T cells of mothers and their children. This second report adds: Comparable shaping of TCR recombination output by thymic selection was observed in related and unrelated pairs.

V gene TRBV29-1 combines with J gene TRBJ2-5; 7 bases align to TRBD1. The sequencing sample was made of blood. The sequence was collected from a woman aged 35 to 49 in good health. CDR3 region: CGARQGSETQYF. DNA of the CDR3: TGCGGCGCAAGACAGGGATCGGAGACCCAGTACTTC.